Listed below are T cell receptor beta chains from one sample, sequenced in a study of T cell repertoires in ileal Crohn's disease. Assay: immunoSEQ multiplex PCR; the TCRdb copy retains only in-frame clones and omits some. The table lists just under 4,000 clones, over 60% of them singletons, with under 25% in the top ten. Sequenced: ileal tissue. Receptors originate from an adult with Crohn's disease. Each CDR3 is given with its conserved first and last residue. A D gene is named only where the DNA matches it firmly. Clone size is stated in some rows and not others, as once, few, many or a class when expanded.

D	V	size	J	DNA	CDR3
.	TRBV7-2	.	TRBJ1-5	TGTGCCAGCAGCTTAAGCGGGCTACAGAATCAGCCCCAGCATTTT	CASSLSGLQNQPQHF
TRBD1	TRBV5-4	few	TRBJ2-7	TGTGCCAGCAGCGTGACAGGGGGCCCCTCCTACGAGCAGTACTTC	CASSVTGGPSYEQYF
.	TRBV12-2	.	TRBJ2-5	TGTGCAAGTCGCATCTCGGCAGGGCTCCAAGAGACCCAGTACTTC	CASRISAGLQETQYF
TRBD1	TRBV30	.	TRBJ2-2	TGTGCCTGGAACTCGGGACAGGTATATACCGGGGAGCTGTTTTTT	CAWNSGQVYTGELFF
TRBD1	TRBV7-3	.	TRBJ1-6	TGTGCCAGCAGCTCGACAGGGGGCAATTCACCCCTCCACTTT	CASSSTGGNSPLHF
.	TRBV6-5	.	TRBJ2-7	TGTGCCAGCAGTTACGGACAGTTGAATTACGAGCAGTACTTC	CASSYGQLNYEQYF
.	TRBV4-3	.	TRBJ1-2	TGCGCCAGCAGCCAAGATCCGCCGGGTGGTAACACCAACTATGGCTACACCTTC	CASSQDPPGGNTNYGYTF
.	TRBV4-3	large	TRBJ2-7	TGCGCCAGCAGCCAAGATCGTGCGTCGAGCTCCTACGAGCAGTACTTC	CASSQDRASSSYEQYF
.	TRBV27	.	TRBJ2-3	TGTGCCAGCCTTGAGTGGGGGGGGCAGGTAGATACGCAGTATTTT	CASLEWGGQVDTQYF
.	TRBV2	few	TRBJ2-7	TGTGCCAGCAGTTATCAGGGAAGCGAGCAGTACTTC	CASSYQGSEQYF
.	TRBV5-6	.	TRBJ1-2	TGTGCCAGCAGGAGACAGAACTATGGCTACACCTTC	CASRRQNYGYTF
.	TRBV19	.	TRBJ1-5	TGTGCCAGTAGTTCGTCCAGGGTCGGCAATCAGCCCCAGCATTTT	CASSSSRVGNQPQHF
TRBD1	TRBV5-1	.	TRBJ1-4	TGCGCCAGCAGCGTGGACAGGTATAATGAAAAACTGTTTTTT	CASSVDRYNEKLFF
.	TRBV29-1	.	TRBJ1-1	TGCAGCGTTCTCTTCGGAGTGAACACTGAAGCTTTCTTT	CSVLFGVNTEAFF
.	TRBV20-1	.	TRBJ2-3	TGCAGTGCTTACAGGGCAGATACGCAGTATTTT	CSAYRADTQYF
.	TRBV9	.	TRBJ2-3	TGTGCCAGCAGCGTAGGAGGCACGGATACGCAGTATTTT	CASSVGGTDTQYF
.	TRBV7-9	once	TRBJ2-7	TGTGCCAGCAGCACCCGGGACTTGGAGGGTGTCGAGCAGTACTTC	CASSTRDLEGVEQYF
TRBD2	TRBV2	.	TRBJ2-4	TGTGCCAGCACCCGCCGGGAGGGAGCCAAAAACATTCAGTACTTC	CASTRREGAKNIQYF
TRBD1	TRBV7-9	.	TRBJ2-5	TGTGCCAGCAGCTTAACAGACAGGGGCCGGGAGACCCAGTACTTC	CASSLTDRGRETQYF
TRBD1	TRBV5-4	.	TRBJ1-3	TGTGCCAGCAGCGTTGTCCCCGGACAGGGGTTAAGTGGAAACACCATATATTTT	CASSVVPGQGLSGNTIYF
TRBD2	TRBV27	.	TRBJ2-3	TGTGCCAGCTCCGGGCGGGAGGGTCTAGATACGCAGTATTTT	CASSGREGLDTQYF
TRBD1	TRBV19	once	TRBJ1-1	TGTGCCAGTAGTCGTTCTTTGACAGGGGAGTTGAACACTGAAGCTTTCTTT	CASSRSLTGELNTEAFF
TRBD2	TRBV7-3	.	TRBJ2-1	TGTGCCAGCAGCATGCGGACTAGCGGGAAACAAATAGGTTCCTACAATGAGCAGTTCTTC	CASSMRTSGKQIGSYNEQFF
TRBD1	TRBV28	.	TRBJ2-3	TGTGCCAGCAAAACAGGGGGCGCGACAGATACGCAGTATTTT	CASKTGGATDTQYF
.	TRBV27	.	TRBJ2-3	TGTGCCAGCAGTCTAATCCCCCCCACAGATACGCAGTATTTT	CASSLIPPTDTQYF
.	TRBV7-2	.	TRBJ1-3	TGTGCCAGCAGCTTAGCCCCAAATTCTGGAAACACCATATATTTT	CASSLAPNSGNTIYF
TRBD1	TRBV5-1	.	TRBJ2-3	TGCGCCAGCAGCCCGGGACAGATTACTGGTACGCAGTATTTT	CASSPGQITGTQYF
.	TRBV18	.	TRBJ1-6	TGTGCCAGCTCACCGAGGGCGGATAATTCACCCCTCCACTTT	CASSPRADNSPLHF
TRBD1	TRBV5-1	.	TRBJ2-2	TGCGCCAGCAGCTTGGCCGGGACAGGGTCCTTCGGGGAGCTGTTTTTT	CASSLAGTGSFGELFF
TRBD1	TRBV10-3	.	TRBJ2-7	TGTGCCATCAGACACAACCCGGGACAGGGACCCTACGAGCAGTACTTC	CAIRHNPGQGPYEQYF
TRBD1	TRBV7-9	.	TRBJ2-2	TGTGCCAGCAGCTTTAGGGAACAGGGGGCCGGGGAGCTGTTTTTT	CASSFREQGAGELFF
.	TRBV2	.	TRBJ2-5	TGTGCCAGCAGTGAAGCTAGCGGCCAAGAGACCCAGTACTTC	CASSEASGQETQYF
TRBD1	TRBV28	.	TRBJ1-2	TGTGCCAGCAGTTTACCCCCTGACAGGGGCCTGAACTATGGCTACACCTTC	CASSLPPDRGLNYGYTF
.	TRBV9	once	TRBJ1-6	TGTGCCAGCAGCATAACACAGGGTCCCGATTCACCCCTCCACTTT	CASSITQGPDSPLHF
.	TRBV6-5	once	TRBJ2-7	TGTGCCAGCAGTTCTGCGACAGGCTACGAGCAGTACTTC	CASSSATGYEQYF
.	TRBV11-2	.	TRBJ1-6	TGTGCCAGCAGCTTAATTACAGGGAGTAATTCACCCCTCCACTTT	CASSLITGSNSPLHF
TRBD1	TRBV7-2	.	TRBJ2-6	TGTGCCAGCAGCCCCGGGACAGGATTAGGGGGGGCCAACGTCCTGACTTTC	CASSPGTGLGGANVLTF
.	TRBV10-3	.	TRBJ1-3	TGTGCCATCAGTGACCCACGCGGTGACTCTGGAAACACCATATATTTT	CAISDPRGDSGNTIYF
TRBD1	TRBV30	.	TRBJ2-1	TGTGCCTGGAGTGTACAGGGGGCGAGTGAGCAGTTCTTC	CAWSVQGASEQFF
.	TRBV27	.	TRBJ1-1	TGTGCCAGCAGATCGCCTGGCCTGAACACTGAAGCTTTCTTT	CASRSPGLNTEAFF
TRBD1	TRBV12-5	.	TRBJ1-1	TGTGCTAGTGGTCCGTTGACAGGGGGCTTCACTGAAGCTTTCTTT	CASGPLTGGFTEAFF
.	TRBV6-1	once	TRBJ2-7	TGTGTCACGGGGGGCCTATCCTCCGAGCAGTACTTC	CVTGGLSSEQYF
TRBD1	TRBV29-1	.	TRBJ1-1	TGCAGCGTTGAAGGACAGGGGGCGACTTTCTTT	CSVEGQGATFF
.	TRBV28	once	TRBJ2-5	TGTGCCAGCAGTTTAAGGCCACAGGGTACTCTAGAGACCCAGTACTTC	CASSLRPQGTLETQYF
TRBD1	TRBV7-8	.	TRBJ1-1	TGTGCCAGCAGACAGACAGGGAGCGCAGAAGCTTTCTTT	CASRQTGSAEAFF
.	TRBV27	.	TRBJ1-1	TGTGCCAGCAGTAACTCCAGGAGGCAGGACACTGAAGCTTTCTTT	CASSNSRRQDTEAFF
.	TRBV5-4	.	TRBJ1-2	TGTGCCAGCAGCCAGCTCTCTCAGGGATCCTATGGCTACACCTTC	CASSQLSQGSYGYTF
TRBD1	TRBV10-1	.	TRBJ2-3	TGCGCCAGCAGACTAGCTACCGGGACAGGGGGGAAAGATACGCAGTATTTT	CASRLATGTGGKDTQYF
TRBD2	TRBV28	.	TRBJ2-7	TGTGCCAGCAGTCCCGGGGGGGCGGACTACGAGCAGTACTTC	CASSPGGADYEQYF
TRBD2	TRBV5-1	.	TRBJ2-1	TGCGCCAGCAGCCCGGTGAGCGGGAGAGGTGAGCAGTTCTTC	CASSPVSGRGEQFF
TRBD1	TRBV5-4	.	TRBJ2-7	TGTGCCAGCAGCGCCGGACAGGGGGGGTACGAGCAGTACTTC	CASSAGQGGYEQYF